Sequencing of this TCR beta chain was carried out in a study of T cell changes during pregnancy in multiple sclerosis (dated by TCRdb to the late 2010s). Broadly, across the study: In women with multiple sclerosis, the researchers looked at how the T cell repertoire shifted as pregnancy progressed.

CDR1 and CDR2 are read off the germline V gene as SGHRS and YFSETQ. Including the terminal cysteine and phenylalanine, the CDR3 comprises 16 residues. Kept here is only the CDR3 DNA, which spans 48 bases and is read in frame from base 1. V is cut by 4 bases and J by 0 bases, and the space between the germline ends is 16 bases. The library was built by means of the immunoSEQ multiplex PCR assay. TCRdb carries this immuneACCESS record with in-frame sequences only. Its versions omit some clonotypes, under half of them owing to an unresolved V gene in the studies checked, with the rest unexplained. Recorded for this sample are some 94,000 clones; approximately 92% of them occurred a single time. The ten largest make up more than 1.5% of the sample. This clone has a single count. Its specific antigen is unknown. No much larger clone exists at a distance of one base, and base qualities are not known.

This sequence originates from a female donor with multiple sclerosis, enrolled in a pregnancy study. Here the chain combines TRBV5-1 and TRBJ1-1, and perhaps TRBD1 as D gene, on 6 matching bases. Sample: peripheral blood, taken in the first trimester of pregnancy. CDR3 sequence: CASSVDRTGMNTEAFF. The DNA sequence reads TGCGCCAGCAGCGTTGACAGGACGGGGATGAACACTGAAGCTTTCTTT.